The source of this T cell receptor beta chain is a study of STAT5B mutations in CD4+ large granular lymphocyte leukemia. Clones were sequenced by immunoSEQ multiplex PCR, and TCRdb holds only the in-frame ones, with some missing. This repertoire shows about 32,000 clones, approximately 91% found once; its top ten account for 0.41%. The specimen was CD4+ T cells from blood buffy coats. The receptor comes from a human donor in good health.

The CDR3 loop is CASSLAKGASGYTF. CDR3 nucleotides: TGTGCCAGCAGCTTAGCCAAGGGGGCGTCTGGCTACACCTTC. V usage is TRBV7-2 and J usage is TRBJ1-2; 7 nucleotides agree with TRBD1. This CDR3 is built from 14 residues. The germline V gene encodes CDR1 SGHTA and CDR2 FQGNSA. V gave up 0 bases and J gave up 7 bases; unmatched junction bases: 5.